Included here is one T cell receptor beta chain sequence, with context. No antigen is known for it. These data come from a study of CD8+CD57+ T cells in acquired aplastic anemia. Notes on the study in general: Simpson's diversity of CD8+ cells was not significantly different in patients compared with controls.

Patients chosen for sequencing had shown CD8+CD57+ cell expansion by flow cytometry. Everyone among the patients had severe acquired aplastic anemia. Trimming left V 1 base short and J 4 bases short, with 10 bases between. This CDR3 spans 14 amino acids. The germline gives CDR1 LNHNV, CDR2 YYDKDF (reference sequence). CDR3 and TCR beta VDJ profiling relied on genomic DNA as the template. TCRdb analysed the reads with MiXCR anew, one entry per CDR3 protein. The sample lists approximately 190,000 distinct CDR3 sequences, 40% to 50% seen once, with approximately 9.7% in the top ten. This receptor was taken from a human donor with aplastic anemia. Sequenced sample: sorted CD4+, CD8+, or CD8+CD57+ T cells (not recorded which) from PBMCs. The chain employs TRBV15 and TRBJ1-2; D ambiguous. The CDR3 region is CATSRVGGLYGYTF. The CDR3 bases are TGTGCCACCAGCAGAGTAGGTGGTCTCTATGGCTACACCTTC.